These T cell receptor beta chains were read from a single sample in a study of blood T cell repertoires in COVID-19. Using immunoSEQ multiplex PCR, the repertoire was profiled, and TCRdb retains in-frame clones only, with some absent. The sample includes 110,000 or so clones, roughly 90% seen only once; the top ten take 8% to 8.5%. Material: peripheral blood. The receptors come from a woman in her 70s who had recovered from COVID-19. Each CDR3 is given with its conserved first and last residue. Each record gives: D gene, V gene, J gene, clone size, CDR3 protein. A D gene is named only where the DNA matches it firmly. The size field is filled for only some rows; it gives once, few, many or a size class.

.	TRBV12-3/TRBV12-4	TRBJ1-1	.	CASSLSGTEAFF
TRBD2	TRBV4-2	TRBJ2-2	.	CASSPSGGVGGELFF
TRBD2	TRBV24-1	TRBJ2-5	once	CATSDAGRRTIQETQYF
TRBD2	TRBV12-5	TRBJ2-1	.	CASTRRQGGNEQFF
.	TRBV7-2	TRBJ1-2	once	CASSLGANYGYTF
.	TRBV28	TRBJ2-1	.	CASLSITPNEQFF
TRBD1	TRBV28	TRBJ1-6	.	CASIGQGRGNSPLHF
TRBD1	TRBV5-4	TRBJ2-5	.	CASSWDRGRGTQYF
.	TRBV18	TRBJ1-5	.	CASSPPNRVGNQPQHF
TRBD2	TRBV7-6	TRBJ2-3	.	CASSLALAGTMDTQYF
.	TRBV30	TRBJ1-6	.	CAWSGSPGSPLHF
.	TRBV20-1	TRBJ1-5	.	CSASRGNQPQHF
.	TRBV3-1/TRBV3-2	TRBJ1-1	.	CASSQSGVGTEAFF
TRBD1	TRBV25-1	TRBJ2-1	.	CASSEFGQAVF
.	TRBV7-8	TRBJ2-5	.	CASSLGHTQYF
TRBD1	TRBV7-6	TRBJ2-2	.	CASSPGTGGNTGELFF
.	TRBV14	TRBJ2-5	.	CASSQGVRAGETQYF
TRBD1	TRBV2	TRBJ2-3	few	CASTKDRGPDTQYF
.	TRBV7-2	TRBJ2-5	.	CASSLMAVLLETQYF
TRBD1	TRBV12-5	TRBJ2-1	once	CASGVTGVEQFF
.	TRBV7-2	TRBJ1-2	.	CASSLALYGYTF
TRBD2	TRBV10-3	TRBJ2-1	.	CATERGSSYNEQFF
.	TRBV7-3	TRBJ2-5	.	CASSLGGGGQETQYF
.	TRBV10-3	TRBJ1-3	.	CASRGTDSGNTIYF
.	TRBV7-2	TRBJ1-1	.	CASTPRGNLNTEAFF
.	TRBV6-5	TRBJ1-2	.	CASRNLGGGDDTF
TRBD1	TRBV4-3	TRBJ1-2	.	CASSQGSGTAGGYTF
.	TRBV6-2/TRBV6-3	TRBJ1-2	.	CASSYSGRAYGYTF
.	TRBV6-2/TRBV6-3	TRBJ2-7	.	CASSDISYEQYF
.	TRBV10-3	TRBJ1-6	.	CAIGRGSSYNSPLHF
.	TRBV9	TRBJ2-5	.	CASSPRTVRETQYF
TRBD2	TRBV9	TRBJ2-7	.	CASSVAGSGSYEQYF
.	TRBV5-6	TRBJ1-6	.	CASSLGGPERPLHF
TRBD2	TRBV9	TRBJ2-5	once	CASSPGGGETQYF
.	TRBV7-9	TRBJ2-5	.	CASSPRVGRMGGETQYF
TRBD2	TRBV7-9	TRBJ2-7	.	CASSLPGRESSYEQYF
.	TRBV7-9	TRBJ2-3	once	CASSLKQGLTDTQYF
TRBD1	TRBV5-4	TRBJ1-6	.	CASSLGQGAYSPLHF
TRBD1	TRBV27	TRBJ1-1	.	CASSLDRGTEAFF
.	TRBV30	TRBJ1-4	.	CAWSRSTTNEKLFF
.	TRBV30	TRBJ1-2	.	CAWSPGGNYGYTF
TRBD2	TRBV19	TRBJ2-1	.	CASSTGTSGYNEQFF
TRBD1	TRBV7-8	TRBJ2-7	medium-sized	CASSFLSQGAGEQYF
TRBD2	TRBV10-3	TRBJ2-1	.	CAISGLAGGGRSYNEQFF
TRBD2	TRBV7-2	TRBJ2-5	.	CASSLAHGSGGWETQYF
.	TRBV2	TRBJ2-7	.	CASRVDSPYEQYF
TRBD2	TRBV29-1	TRBJ2-7	.	CSVEDPSTSGSLAYEQYF
.	TRBV20-1	TRBJ2-1	.	CSASTSSRGRVNEQFF
TRBD1	TRBV2	TRBJ2-3	once	CACAGTGSPDTQYF
.	TRBV4-3	TRBJ2-5	.	CASSQGPQETQYF
TRBD2	TRBV9	TRBJ2-1	.	CASSGVKSGSPLEQFF
TRBD2	TRBV9	TRBJ2-7	.	CASSADSYSGSPYEQYF